The 17 T cell receptor beta chains given below trace back to one sample, sequenced in a study of T cells in Graves' hyperthyroidism and ophthalmopathy. Amplification of TCR beta CDR3 regions was performed using RNA transcripts as template. The HTBI primer set served for first-round RT-PCR of the TCR CDR3. TCRdb reprocessed the multiplex PCR reads via MiXCR and lists one record per CDR3 protein. The sample includes approximately 700,000 distinct CDR3 sequences, just under 45% of them seen just once. Source material: peripheral blood or thyroid tissue (not recorded which). These receptor sequences come from an adult man with Graves' disease, either hyperthyroidism or ophthalmopathy (not recorded which).

This clonotype was observed many times. The chain joins TRBV2 to TRBJ1-6; perhaps TRBD1 as D (5 bases). The CDR3 totals 12 residues. From germline, CDR1 is SNHLY and CDR2 FYNNEI. V dropped 10 bases and J dropped 8 bases, with 12 bases sitting between them. The CDR3: CATQGLDSPLHF. The CDR3 DNA reads TGTGCCACCCAGGGATTGGATTCACCCCTCCACTTT.

This clonotype was recorded many times. J is TRBJ2-5 and V is TRBV24-1; D gene ambiguous. CDR3 length: 17 residues. Germline values: CDR1 KGHDR, CDR2 SFDVKD. V gave up 4 bases and J gave up 6 bases, with 23 bases separating them. The CDR3 DNA reads as TGTGCCACCAGTGACTCTAGGGCCACACGGGCCAGACAGACCCAGTACTTC. Amino acids: CATSDSRATRARQTQYF.

In this sample, this clonotype turned up many times. The V and J genes are TRBV10-2 and TRBJ1-4; D perhaps matches TRBD1 (6 bases). Germline V gene sequence: CDR1 WSHSY, CDR2 SAAADI. There are 15 residues in the CDR3. Trimming cost V 6 bases and J 0 bases, with 11 bases left between them. In DNA, the CDR3 is TGCGCCAGCAGATCGGACAGCACAACTAATGAAAAACTGTTTTTT. Translation gives CASRSDSTTNEKLFF.

This clonotype was seen more than once but under ten times. The chain links TRBV7-9 to TRBJ2-5; the D is unclear. The CDR3 totals 17 residues. CDR1 and CDR2 (germline): SEHNR, FQNEAQ (reference sequence). V lost 2 bases and J 2 bases, leaving 18 bases between the germline ends. The CDR3 DNA sequence: TGTGCCAGCAGCTTAAGTGCGGCTAATTCAGGTCAAGAGACCCAGTACTTC. Its protein product is CASSLSAANSGQETQYF. Looking up the rest from reference TRBV7-9 and TRBJ2-5 gives the full variable domain: DTGVSQNPRHKITKRGQNVTFRCDPISEHNRLYWYRQTLGQGPEFLTYFQNEAQLEKSRLLSDRFSAERPKGSFSTLEIQRTEQGDSAMYLCASSLSAANSGQETQYFGPGTRLLVL.

This clonotype was recorded at least ten times. The genes are TRBV15 and TRBJ2-7, with a possible D match to TRBD2 (6 bases). Germline V gene sequence: CDR1 LNHNV, CDR2 YYDKDF (reference sequence). V was shortened by 2 bases and J by 2 bases, with 13 bases between the two germline ends. The CDR3 runs 15 residues. CDR3 in amino acids: CATSRHGGTAYEQYF. The CDR3 nucleotides read TGTGCCACCAGCAGACACGGGGGTACGGCCTACGAGCAGTACTTC.

As regards this clonotype: Given a much more abundant clone one base away, this may be a read error. The chain has TRBV12-3 or TRBV12-4 and TRBJ2-5; D remains unclear. This CDR3 has 12 residues. Trimming removed 5 bases at V and 6 bases at J, with 10 bases between. For the CDR3, the DNA is TGTGCCAGCAGTGAGTCGAGAAAGACCCAGTACTTC. Translation gives CASSESRKTQYF.

Ten or more counts support this clonotype. The V call is TRBV2, the J call TRBJ2-5; no clear D. The germline V gene has CDR1 SNHLY and CDR2 FYNNEI. The CDR3 loop spans 11 amino acids. Trimming removed 6 bases at V and 7 bases at J, with 9 bases between. CDR3 protein: CASRASGTQYF. The DNA for the CDR3 is TGTGCCAGCAGGGCGTCCGGGACCCAGTACTTC.

The chain links TRBV7-2 to TRBJ2-7, with D tentatively TRBD2 (5 bases). The CDR3 extends over 13 amino acids. The germline gives CDR1 SGHTA, CDR2 FQGNSA. V lost 7 bases and J 2 bases, leaving 12 bases between the germline ends. The CDR3 DNA sequence: TGTGCCAGCACCCTGACGGGGACCTACGAGCAGTACTTC. Protein: CASTLTGTYEQYF.

Worth noting for this clonotype: The junction and the germline gene differ at one end; a read error may be behind it. V and J are TRBV7-2 and TRBJ1-3; 10 nucleotides align to TRBD1. This CDR3 contains 16 residues. Germline CDR1 is SGHTA and CDR2 is FQGNSA. The CDR3 nucleotides are TGTGCCAGCAGCGTAGCCGGGACAGGGGCTGGAAACACCATATATTTT. Translation gives CASSVAGTGAGNTIYF.

Concerning this clonotype itself: This could be a read error, since a much larger clone is one nucleotide away. The V and J genes are TRBV2 and TRBJ1-5; D is unclear. There are 14 residues in the CDR3. V was clipped by 6 bases and J by 0 bases, with 9 bases between them. In germline, CDR1 is SNHLY, CDR2 FYNNEI. The CDR3: CASSVWSSNQPQHF. The CDR3 region has the DNA TGTGCCAGCAGCGTATGGAGTAGCAATCAGCCCCAGCATTTT.

This clonotype was seen a few times. The J gene is TRBJ1-2, the V gene TRBV12-3 or TRBV12-4; 7 nucleotides agree with TRBD1. The CDR3 has 13 residues. The J segment lost 7 bases and the V segment lost 7 bases, leaving 9 bases of the junction unmatched. This CDR3 is CASNTGTVSGYTF. CDR3 coding DNA: TGTGCCAGCAATACCGGGACAGTAAGTGGCTACACCTTC.

A few counts support this clonotype. This chain's CDR3 is CASSVDRGRVEKLFF. CDR3 coding DNA: TGCGCCAGCAGCGTGGACAGGGGAAGGGTTGAAAAACTGTTTTTT. V and J are TRBV5-1 and TRBJ1-4, with TRBD1 matching 9 bases. CDR3 size: 15 residues. Trimming removed 4 bases from V and 7 bases from J; junction bases left unmatched: 8. Germline-derived CDR1 and CDR2 are SGHRS and YFSETQ.

This chain connects TRBV9 to TRBJ1-4; 8 bases are a match to TRBD1. The germline V gene has CDR1 SGDLS and CDR2 YYNGEE. V gave up 3 bases and J gave up 8 bases; unmatched junction bases: 6. CDR3 size: 14 residues. CDR3 sequence reads: CASSGQGRFEKLFF. In nucleotides, the CDR3 is TGTGCCAGCAGCGGACAGGGGCGGTTCGAAAAACTGTTTTTT. Complete variable domain (other parts from reference TRBV9 and TRBJ1-4): DSGVTQTPKHLITATGQRVTLRCSPRSGDLSVYWYQQSLDQGLQFLIQYYNGEERAKGNILERFSAQQFPDLHSELNLSSLELGDSALYFCASSGQGRFEKLFFGSGTQLSVL.

Only a few counts were recorded for this clonotype. The chain uses TRBV7-2 and TRBJ2-3; D uncertain. Germline V gene lookup returns CDR1 SGHTA and CDR2 FQGNSA. This CDR3 comprises 11 residues. Trimming left V 3 bases short and J 8 bases short, with 6 bases between. CDR3 residues: CASSLLGTQYF. In DNA, the CDR3 is TGTGCCAGCAGCTTGCTGGGTACGCAGTATTTT.

This clonotype was seen many times. The chain combines TRBV12-3 or TRBV12-4 with TRBJ1-5; tentatively, D is TRBD1 (5 bases). The CDR3 loop spans 15 amino acids. V was pared by 6 bases and J by 2 bases, with 14 bases between. The CDR3 nucleotides read TGTGCCAGCAGGCGACTGGGGGTCGGCAATCAGCCCCAGCATTTT. It is translated as CASRRLGVGNQPQHF.

V is TRBV25-1 and J is TRBJ1-2; 7 bases match TRBD1. The V and J ends lost 7 bases and 4 bases, in that order; junction bases with no gene match: 12. This CDR3 is built from 15 residues. From germline, CDR1 is MGHDK and CDR2 SYGVNS. The CDR3 here is CASTEGWGQPYGYTF. The CDR3 nucleotides read TGTGCCAGCACCGAAGGGTGGGGACAGCCCTATGGCTACACCTTC.

The chain has TRBV2 and TRBJ1-5; D is unresolved. Between the trimmed V and J ends, which lost 5 bases and 4 bases, there was a span of 27 bases. The germline V gene encodes CDR1 SNHLY and CDR2 FYNNEI. The CDR3 is 19 amino acids. The CDR3 region is CASSYSIFPGEDSNQPQHF. The DNA for the CDR3 is TGTGCCAGCAGTTACTCGATCTTCCCCGGGGAGGACTCTAATCAGCCCCAGCATTTT.